Presented here are 8 T cell receptor beta chains from one specimen sequenced in a study of blood T cells in healthy people across ages. A second PCR, run for roughly 7 to 11 cycles, used a sample-barcoded 5' primer plus a J-beta primer mix. TCRdb re-called the 5' RACE reads through MiXCR, storing one row per CDR3 protein. The data show 550,000 to 600,000 distinct CDR3 sequences, 27% seen once. Sequenced sample: blood. The receptors originated from a woman aged 65 to 85 in good health.

This rearrangement joins TRBV5-1 to TRBJ1-6, with a possible D match to TRBD1 (6 bases). V was pared by 4 bases and J by 9 bases, with 14 bases between. The CDR3 is 14 amino acids. The germline gives CDR1 SGHRS, CDR2 YFSETQ. Here the CDR3 DNA reads TGCGCCAGCAGCGTCCGGGACAAGGGTTCACCCCTCCACTTT. It codes for CASSVRDKGSPLHF. The variable domain in full, completed from reference TRBV5-1 and TRBJ1-6, reads KAGVTQTPRYLIKTRGQQVTLSCSPISGHRSVSWYQQTPGQGLQFLFEYFSETQRNKGNFPGRFSGRQFSNSRSEMNVSTLELGDSALYLCASSVRDKGSPLHFGNGTRLTVT.

The V gene is TRBV20-1, the J gene TRBJ1-4, with 8 bases lining up with TRBD1. Germline CDR1 DFQATT, CDR2 SNEGSKA (reference sequence). V shed 6 bases and J 5 bases; nucleotides not matched to a gene: 8. This CDR3 is 14 amino acids long. The CDR3 nucleotides read TGCAGTGCCGACCGGGACAGGTGGAATGAAAAACTGTTTTTT. It is translated as CSADRDRWNEKLFF.

The V gene is TRBV3-1, the J gene TRBJ2-1; D perhaps matches TRBD1 (6 bases). Looked up from germline, CDR1 is LGHDT and CDR2 is YNNKEL (reference sequence). CDR3 length: 17 amino acids. Trimming removed 0 bases at V and 5 bases at J, with 17 bases between. This CDR3 reads CASSQDSGDRGDNEQFF. DNA for the CDR3: TGTGCCAGCAGCCAAGATTCAGGGGACCGGGGCGACAATGAGCAGTTCTTC.

This clonotype has only one observation. The chain couples TRBV20-1 to TRBJ2-1, with TRBD2 matching over 10 bases. Germline V lookup: CDR1 DFQATT, CDR2 SNEGSKA (reference sequence). CDR3 length: 15 amino acids. Trimming cost V 2 bases and J 8 bases; bases outside gene matches: 9. DNA of the CDR3: TGCAGTGCTAGAAGGACAGCGGGGGGGCCCGATGAGCAGTTCTTC. It is translated as CSARRTAGGPDEQFF.

The chain employs TRBV6-2 or TRBV6-3 and TRBJ2-2; a weak D match, TRBD1 (6 bases). The CDR3 is made up of 15 amino acids. V was clipped by 6 bases and J by 6 bases, with 17 bases between them. Germline assignment: CDR1 MNHEY and CDR2 SVGEGT. The CDR3 loop reads CASSRGQLAPGELFF. As DNA, the CDR3 is TGTGCCAGCAGCCGCGGACAGTTGGCCCCCGGGGAGCTGTTTTTT.

This sequence joins TRBV4-1 and TRBJ2-2, with D unresolved. CDR1 and CDR2 (germline): MGHRA, YSYEKL. There are 15 residues in the CDR3. Trimming took 4 bases from V and 3 from J, leaving 12 bases between them. CDR3 nucleotide sequence: TGCGCCAGCAGCCGGATGGACCGATACACCGGGGAGCTGTTTTTT. Protein product: CASSRMDRYTGELFF.

This clonotype was observed a handful of times. V and J are TRBV12-3 or TRBV12-4 and TRBJ1-5, with TRBD1 identical over 7 bases. CDR3 length: 14 residues. V lost 4 bases, J lost 5 bases, and 5 bases stayed unmatched. The CDR3 DNA sequence: TGTGCCAGCAGTTCCCGACAGGGTTATCAGCCCCAGCATTTT. It yields the protein CASSSRQGYQPQHF.

The J gene is TRBJ2-3, the V gene TRBV20-1; 9 bases line up with TRBD2. V trimming: 5 bases; J trimming: 3 bases; junction bases outside the gene matches: 12. The germline gives CDR1 DFQATT, CDR2 SNEGSKA (reference sequence). The length of the CDR3 is 16 residues. The chain's CDR3 is CSAPNSGSGGTDTQYF. CDR3 DNA sequence: TGCAGTGCTCCCAATTCAGGGAGCGGGGGGACAGATACGCAGTATTTT.